This T cell receptor beta chain was captured in a study of Graves' ophthalmopathy and Graves' hyperthyroidism. Concerning this clonotype: This may come from a read error, since a much larger clone is one base off.

There are 14 residues in the CDR3. The V gene's germline CDR1 is LNHDA and CDR2 SQIVND (reference sequence). V lost 6 bases and J 3 bases, leaving 15 bases between the germline ends. TCR beta CDR3 amplification used RNA transcripts. Second-round multiplex PCR came after a first-round RT-PCR that employed HTBI primers. In TCRdb, the multiplex PCR reads were re-called with MiXCR into one record per CDR3 protein. The repertoire has over a million distinct CDR3 sequences, about 38% of them found once; the top ten carry 11%. Other autoimmune diseases, uncontrolled infections, pregnancy or lactation excluded patients from enrollment.

The receptor's source is an adult man with Graves' hyperthyroidism. The chain combines TRBV19 with TRBJ2-7; maybe TRBD2 (6 bases). The sequencing sample was made of peripheral blood or thyroid tissue (not recorded which). CDR3 coding DNA: TGTGCCAGTAGGCCAAGGGGAGGCAGCTACGAGCAGTACTTC. It yields the protein CASRPRGGSYEQYF.